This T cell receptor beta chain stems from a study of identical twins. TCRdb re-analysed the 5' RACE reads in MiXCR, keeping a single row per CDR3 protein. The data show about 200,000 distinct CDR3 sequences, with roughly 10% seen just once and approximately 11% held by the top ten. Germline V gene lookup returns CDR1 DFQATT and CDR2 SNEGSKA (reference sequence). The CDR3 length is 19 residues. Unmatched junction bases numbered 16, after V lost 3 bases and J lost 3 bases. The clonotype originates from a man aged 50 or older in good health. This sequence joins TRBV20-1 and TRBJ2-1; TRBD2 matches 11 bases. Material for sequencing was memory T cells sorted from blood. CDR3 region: CSASPVLAGVTPFYNEQFF. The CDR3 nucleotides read TGCAGTGCTAGCCCCGTACTAGCGGGGGTCACCCCTTTCTACAATGAGCAGTTCTTC.